Presented here are 9 T cell receptor beta chains from one specimen sequenced in a study of blood T cell repertoires in COVID-19. Data came from immunoSEQ multiplex PCR; TCRdb stores just in-frame clones and leaves some out. The table has roughly 290,000 clones, about 83% seen once; the top ten hold 6% to 7%. The specimen sequenced was PBMCs or T cells enriched from blood (not recorded which). These receptor sequences come from a woman in her forties who had recovered from COVID-19.

The chain carries TRBV3-1 (or the pseudogene TRBV3-2) and TRBJ2-7; no definite D call. CDR1 and CDR2 from the germline V gene are LGHDT and YNNKEL (reference sequence). Between the trimmed V and J ends, which lost 3 bases and 4 bases, there was a span of 7 bases. CDR3 length: 12 residues. CDR3 sequence (DNA): TGTGCCAGCAGCCAGAACTCATACGAGCAGTACTTC. It encodes CASSQNSYEQYF.

This CDR3 is CSGATAFNEKLFF. The CDR3 nucleotides are TGCAGCGGGGCGACAGCATTTAATGAAAAACTGTTTTTT. The gene calls are TRBV29-1 and TRBJ1-4; a weak D match, TRBD1 (5 bases). The CDR3 loop spans 13 amino acids. V was cut by 7 bases and J by 4 bases, with 13 bases left in between. Germline CDR1 is SQVTM and CDR2 is ANQGSEA. Full variable domain (outside the CDR3, taken from reference TRBV29-1 and TRBJ1-4): SAVISQKPSRDICQRGTSLTIQCQVDSQVTMMFWYRQQPGQSLTLIATANQGSEATYESGFVIDKFPISRPNLTFSTLTVSNMSPEDSSIYLCSGATAFNEKLFFGSGTQLSVL.

This clone is a singleton in its sample. The chain uses TRBV4-3 and TRBJ2-7, with TRBD2 identical over 7 bases. The germline V gene encodes CDR1 LGHNA and CDR2 YSLEER. The CDR3 has 17 residues. With 4 bases clipped from V and 6 bases from J, the junction kept 18 bases outside the gene matches. The CDR3 loop is CASSPMGPDRDYSEQYF. The CDR3 coding sequence is TGCGCCAGCAGCCCGATGGGGCCAGACCGGGACTACTCCGAGCAGTACTTC.

The chain carries TRBV5-1 and TRBJ2-3; the D gene is possibly TRBD1 (5 bases). This CDR3 spans 14 amino acids. In germline, CDR1 is SGHRS, CDR2 YFSETQ. Trimming stripped 1 base from V and 6 bases from J, with 12 bases between. The CDR3 sequence is CASSLIQGSDTQYF. The CDR3 DNA follows: TGCGCCAGCAGCTTGATTCAGGGTTCGGATACGCAGTATTTT. The full variable domain, with the rest looked up from reference TRBV5-1 and TRBJ2-3, is KAGVTQTPRYLIKTRGQQVTLSCSPISGHRSVSWYQQTPGQGLQFLFEYFSETQRNKGNFPGRFSGRQFSNSRSEMNVSTLELGDSALYLCASSLIQGSDTQYFGPGTRLTVL.

J is TRBJ2-7 and V is TRBV6-5; D is perhaps TRBD1 (6 bases). Trimming left V 1 base short and J 2 bases short, with 9 bases between. The CDR3 extends over 14 amino acids. Germline V gene data show CDR1 as MNHEY and CDR2 as SVGAGI. CDR3 sequence reads: CASSYYGQPYEQYF. DNA of the CDR3: TGTGCCAGCAGTTACTATGGACAGCCCTACGAGCAGTACTTC.

The chain is built from TRBV5-1 and TRBJ2-7, with 13 positions matching TRBD2. CDR3 length: 16 residues. Germline lookup yields CDR1 SGHRS and CDR2 YFSETQ. V lost 2 bases to trimming and J lost 6 bases; unmatched junction nucleotides: 8. The CDR3 bases are TGCGCCAGCAGCTTATTAGGACTAGCGGGAGAATCCGAGCAGTACTTC. Encoded protein: CASSLLGLAGESEQYF.

The chain couples TRBV10-3 to TRBJ2-3; TRBD1 aligns across 7 bases. The germline V gene encodes CDR1 ENHRY and CDR2 SYGVKD. The CDR3 runs 14 residues. The V segment lost 11 bases and the J segment 0 bases; nucleotides outside the gene matches: 8. The CDR3 DNA sequence: TGTGCCGGGTCAGGGGGAATGAGCACAGATACGCAGTATTTT. This gives the protein CAGSGGMSTDTQYF.

The V gene is TRBV28, the J gene TRBJ2-7; 8 nucleotides agree with TRBD2. The length of the CDR3 is 14 residues. Germline loops: CDR1 MDHEN, CDR2 SYDVKM. Trimming removed 7 bases from V and 4 bases from J; junction bases left unmatched: 9. The CDR3: CASIPPGGAYEQYF. CDR3 in DNA: TGTGCCAGCATACCCCCGGGGGGGGCGTACGAGCAGTACTTC.

V and J are TRBV5-1 and TRBJ2-3; tentative D call: TRBD2 (6 bases). Trimming pared 3 bases from V and 1 base from J, leaving 6 bases between. There are 13 residues in the CDR3. Germline V gives CDR1 SGHRS, CDR2 YFSETQ. DNA of the CDR3: TGCGCCAGCAGCTCGGGAGGCACAGATACGCAGTATTTT. Its protein is CASSSGGTDTQYF.